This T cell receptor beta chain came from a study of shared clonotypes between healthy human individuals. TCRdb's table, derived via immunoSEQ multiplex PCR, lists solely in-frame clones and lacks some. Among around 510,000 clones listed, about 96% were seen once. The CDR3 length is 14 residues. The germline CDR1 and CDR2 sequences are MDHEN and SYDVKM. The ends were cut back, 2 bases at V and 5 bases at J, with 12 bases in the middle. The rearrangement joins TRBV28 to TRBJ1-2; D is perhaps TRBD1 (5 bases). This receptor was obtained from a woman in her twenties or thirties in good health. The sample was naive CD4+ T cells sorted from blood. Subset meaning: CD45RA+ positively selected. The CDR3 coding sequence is TGTGCCAGCAGTTTAACCCTGGGGGAGTATGGCTACACCTTC. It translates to CASSLTLGEYGYTF.